The T cell receptor (beta chain) described here comes from a study of blood T cells in healthy people across ages. Study results and caveats: Compared with aged donors, long-lived donors showed fewer expanded clones, suggesting selection. While age rose, TCR beta diversity per million T cells dropped in a roughly linear way.

Germline CDR1 reads SGHRS; CDR2 reads YFSETQ. With 1 base clipped from V and 4 bases from J, the junction kept 5 bases outside the gene matches. This CDR3 contains 15 residues. Those donating, healthy Caucasian individuals from Russia, were aged roughly 6 to 100. Remarks on this clonotype: What it recognizes is unknown.

Primers used in a second PCR of roughly 7 to 11 cycles were a sample-barcoded 5' primer and a J-beta primer mix. In TCRdb, the 5' RACE reads were re-called with MiXCR into one record per CDR3 protein. Among 550,000 to 750,000 distinct CDR3 sequences, about 21% were seen once, and the ten largest hold roughly 3.4%. The receptor's source is a man aged 65 to 79 in good health. Sequences were obtained from blood. V and J are TRBV5-1 and TRBJ2-4; 7 bases fit TRBD1. Written as DNA, the CDR3 is TGCGCCAGCAGCTTGCCTGGGACAGAAAAAAACATTCAGTACTTC. Protein: CASSLPGTEKNIQYF.